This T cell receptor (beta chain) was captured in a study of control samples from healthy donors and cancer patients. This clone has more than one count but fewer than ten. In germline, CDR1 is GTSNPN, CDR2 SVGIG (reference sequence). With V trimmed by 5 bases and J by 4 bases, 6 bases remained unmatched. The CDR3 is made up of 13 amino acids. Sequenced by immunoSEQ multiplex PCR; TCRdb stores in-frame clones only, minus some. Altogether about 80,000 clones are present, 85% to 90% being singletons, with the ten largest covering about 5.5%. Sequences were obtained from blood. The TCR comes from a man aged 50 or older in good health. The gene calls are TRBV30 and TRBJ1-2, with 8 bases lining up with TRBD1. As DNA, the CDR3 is TGTGCCTGGGAACCTGACAGGGGCTATGGCTACACCTTC. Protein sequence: CAWEPDRGYGYTF.